This is a list of T cell receptor beta chains from one sample in a study of shared clonotypes between healthy human individuals. Using immunoSEQ multiplex PCR, the repertoire was profiled, and TCRdb retains in-frame clones only, with some absent. Here the sample spans about 2 million clones, 85% to 95% being singletons. The sequencing input was naive CD4+ T cells sorted from blood. These receptor sequences come from a man in his late teens or twenties in good health. Both conserved end residues are part of each CDR3. D genes are given only for firm matches. For some rows the clone size is stated as once, few or many, or as a class when expanded; others skip it.

V,J,D,size,CDR3,DNA
TRBV5-1,TRBJ1-1,.,.,CASSLVPNTEAFF,TGCGCCAGCAGCCTGGTTCCGAACACTGAAGCTTTCTTT
TRBV14,TRBJ1-6,.,few,CASSQVPGGSPLHF,TGTGCCAGCAGCCAAGTACCCGGGGGCTCACCCCTCCACTTT
TRBV11-2,TRBJ2-5,TRBD1,.,CASSATGNHQETQYF,TGTGCCAGCAGCGCGACAGGGAACCATCAAGAGACCCAGTACTTC
TRBV2,TRBJ2-1,TRBD2,few,CASQGLAGAGGISSYNEQFF,TGTGCCAGCCAGGGACTAGCGGGAGCGGGCGGGATAAGCTCCTACAATGAGCAGTTCTTC
TRBV29-1,TRBJ1-1,.,.,CSVGVGGLNTEAFF,TGCAGCGTTGGCGTGGGGGGCCTGAACACTGAAGCTTTCTTT
TRBV19,TRBJ1-2,TRBD1,.,CARDRRDYGYTF,TGTGCCAGGGACAGGCGAGACTATGGCTACACCTTC
TRBV5-1,TRBJ2-3,TRBD2,.,CASSLAFRSGVTDTQYF,TGCGCCAGCAGCTTGGCCTTTCGGAGCGGGGTCACAGATACGCAGTATTTT
TRBV5-1,TRBJ2-7,TRBD1,.,CASSLAGTGRVPYEQYF,TGCGCCAGCAGCTTGGCCGGGACAGGAAGGGTCCCCTACGAGCAGTACTTC
TRBV27,TRBJ1-6,TRBD1,.,CASSHRQGAGSPLHF,TGTGCCAGCTCACACCGACAGGGGGCGGGTTCACCCCTCCACTTT
TRBV6-1,TRBJ2-7,.,.,CARNRASPSYEQYF,TGTGCCAGGAACCGGGCCTCCCCCTCCTACGAGCAGTACTTC
TRBV5-4,TRBJ2-3,.,.,CASSLIGSTDTQYF,TGTGCCAGCAGCTTGATCGGGAGCACAGATACGCAGTATTTT
TRBV6-5,TRBJ2-7,.,.,CASSLRTTYEQYF,TGTGCCAGCAGCCTCAGGACTACCTACGAGCAGTACTTC
TRBV2,TRBJ2-2,TRBD1,.,CALRGQGATGELFF,TGTGCGCTAAGGGGACAGGGGGCAACCGGGGAGCTGTTTTTT
TRBV6-5,TRBJ1-1,TRBD1,.,CASRPTRDRVEAFF,TGTGCCAGCAGACCCACGAGAGACAGGGTGGAAGCTTTCTTT
TRBV5-1,TRBJ2-1,TRBD2,.,CASSHTGLAGNQQFF,TGCGCCAGCAGCCATACGGGACTAGCGGGAAACCAGCAGTTCTTC
TRBV30,TRBJ1-3,.,.,CACQRAAGNTIYF,TGTGCCTGTCAGCGGGCTGCTGGAAACACCATATATTTT
TRBV6-1,TRBJ2-7,.,.,CASSEAWEEQYF,TGTGCCAGCAGTGAAGCGTGGGAGGAGCAGTACTTC
TRBV5-1,TRBJ1-3,.,.,CASSLGGTASSGNTIYF,TGCGCCAGCAGCTTAGGGGGTACAGCTAGCTCTGGAAACACCATATACTTT
TRBV7-2,TRBJ2-7,TRBD2,.,CASSRNPTTSGAPYEQYF,TGTGCCAGCAGCCGAAACCCTACGACTAGCGGGGCGCCCTACGAGCAGTACTTC
TRBV19,TRBJ1-1,TRBD1,.,CASRATGNRGTEAFF,TGTGCCAGTAGGGCGACAGGGAATAGAGGCACTGAAGCTTTCTTT
TRBV6-5,TRBJ1-1,TRBD1,.,CASSYSRQGRTEAFF,TGTGCCAGCAGTTACTCCCGACAGGGCCGGACTGAAGCTTTCTTT
TRBV5-1,TRBJ1-2,.,.,CASSLGPQTNYGYTF,TGCGCCAGCAGCCTGGGTCCTCAGACTAACTATGGCTACACCTTC
TRBV7-2,TRBJ2-5,.,.,CASSRYLLLRKETQYF,TGTGCCAGCAGCCGATACCTACTCCTCCGAAAAGAGACCCAGTACTTC
TRBV19,TRBJ1-6,TRBD1,.,CASSDRDRGYNSPLHF,TGTGCCAGTAGTGACCGGGACAGGGGTTATAATTCACCCCTCCACTTT
TRBV27,TRBJ1-1,.,.,CASSLWGLRNTEAFF,TGTGCCAGCAGTTTATGGGGTCTCCGGAACACTGAAGCTTTCTTT
TRBV4-1,TRBJ2-7,TRBD2,.,CASSPGGGGNLGEQYF,TGCGCCAGCAGCCCAGGCGGGGGGGGTAACCTCGGCGAGCAGTACTTC
TRBV11-3,TRBJ2-3,.,once,CASSLVEGATQYF,TGTGCCAGCAGCTTAGTCGAAGGGGCTACGCAGTATTTT
TRBV5-6,TRBJ1-2,.,.,CASSLGKEYGYTF,TGTGCCAGCAGCTTGGGCAAGGAGTATGGCTACACCTTC
TRBV6-1,TRBJ2-7,.,.,CATGGRELTYEQYF,TGTGCCACCGGGGGACGGGAATTAACCTACGAGCAGTACTTC
TRBV6-5,TRBJ2-5,.,.,CASTEIGGIQETQYF,TGTGCCAGCACCGAAATAGGGGGAATTCAAGAGACCCAGTACTTC
TRBV6-1,TRBJ2-5,TRBD1,.,CASSLRQGETQYF,TGTGCCAGCAGTCTCCGACAGGGGGAGACCCAGTACTTC
TRBV5-6,TRBJ2-6,.,.,CASSLLSGKAGANVLTF,TGTGCCAGCAGCTTGTTGTCAGGGAAAGCTGGGGCCAACGTCCTGACTTTC
TRBV5-8,TRBJ2-7,.,.,CASSLEGSSYEQYF,TGTGCCAGCAGCTTGGAGGGAAGCTCCTACGAGCAGTACTTC
TRBV5-4,TRBJ2-5,TRBD2,once,CASSLRLSSGTQETQYF,TGTGCCAGCAGCCTGCGCTTATCGAGCGGGACGCAAGAGACCCAGTACTTC
TRBV7-8,TRBJ2-7,TRBD2,.,CASSWERDYEQYF,TGTGCCAGCAGCTGGGAGCGGGATTACGAGCAGTACTTC
TRBV7-2,TRBJ2-7,TRBD1,many,CASSLVDRGQYEQYF,TGTGCCAGCAGCTTAGTGGACAGGGGGCAGTACGAGCAGTACTTC
TRBV7-9,TRBJ2-3,.,.,CASKGGDTQYF,TGTGCCAGCAAGGGGGGAGATACGCAGTATTTT
TRBV6-4,TRBJ2-2,TRBD2,.,CASSDPTSGNTGELFF,TGTGCCAGCAGTGACCCGACTAGCGGGAACACCGGGGAGCTGTTTTTT
TRBV7-9,TRBJ2-7,.,.,CASSLSFEQYF,TGTGCCAGCAGCTTATCTTTCGAGCAGTACTTC
TRBV30,TRBJ1-6,.,.,CAWRRGFLDYTYNSPLHF,TGTGCCTGGAGAAGAGGTTTTTTGGACTACACGTATAATTCACCCCTCCACTTT
TRBV9,TRBJ2-1,.,.,CASSVGGLRNEQFF,TGTGCCAGCAGCGTAGGGGGACTGAGGAATGAGCAGTTCTTC
TRBV5-1,TRBJ1-2,.,.,CASRESDLNYGYTF,TGCGCCAGCAGAGAGTCAGACCTAAACTATGGCTACACCTTC
TRBV30,TRBJ2-3,.,.,CAWSVGQRTDTQYF,TGTGCCTGGAGTGTAGGGCAACGCACAGATACGCAGTATTTT
TRBV29-1,TRBJ2-3,.,few,CSVGGRNTDTQYF,TGCAGCGTTGGCGGGCGGAACACAGATACGCAGTATTTT
TRBV30,TRBJ1-2,.,many,CAWSVQGTYGYTF,TGTGCCTGGAGTGTACAAGGGACGTATGGCTACACCTTC